The 18 T cell receptor beta chains below all came from one sample that was sequenced in a study of blood T cell repertoires in COVID-19. Profiling relied on immunoSEQ multiplex PCR, and the TCRdb table lists in-frame clones only, not all of them. This table holds about 180,000 clones, around 89% found once. The sample comprised peripheral blood. Receptors originate from a man between 18 and 29 years old who had recovered from COVID-19.

The chain combines TRBV4-1 with TRBJ2-3; D is possibly TRBD2 (7 bases). This CDR3 has 16 amino acids. V was pared by 2 bases and J by 0 bases, with 12 bases between. Germline lookup yields CDR1 MGHRA and CDR2 YSYEKL. This CDR3 reads CASSQRGGPSTDTQYF. In nucleotides, the CDR3 is TGCGCCAGCAGCCAAAGGGGGGGCCCTAGCACAGATACGCAGTATTTT.

The J gene is TRBJ2-1, the V gene TRBV12-3 or TRBV12-4; possibly TRBD1 for D (6 bases). This CDR3 contains 13 residues. V lost 5 bases, J lost 3 bases, and 8 bases lay in between. The CDR3 bases are TGTGCCAGCAGTCCGGACAGCTACAATGAGCAGTTCTTC. This sequence encodes CASSPDSYNEQFF.

The chain recombines TRBV10-2 with TRBJ2-1, with 12 bases that match TRBD2. Germline values: CDR1 WSHSY, CDR2 SAAADI. The CDR3 sequence is 15 residues long. J lost 8 bases, V lost 6 bases, and 8 bases had no gene match. CDR3 loop: CASRMTSGRGDEQFF. The CDR3 bases are TGCGCCAGCAGAATGACTAGCGGGAGAGGTGATGAGCAGTTCTTC.

The chain employs TRBV6-5 and TRBJ1-5; 8 bases match TRBD1. The length of the CDR3 is 14 residues. The V gene's germline CDR1 is MNHEY and CDR2 SVGAGI. With 5 bases clipped from V and 4 bases from J, the junction kept 4 bases outside the gene matches. DNA for the CDR3: TGTGCCAGCAGTCCGGGACAGGCGAATCAGCCCCAGCATTTT. This encodes CASSPGQANQPQHF.

This clone was seen ten or more times. The rearrangement uses TRBV5-5 and TRBJ2-3, with 9 bases identical to TRBD2. There are 16 residues in the CDR3. Per the germline V gene, CDR1 is SGHKS and CDR2 is YYEKEE (reference sequence). The J segment lost 2 bases and the V segment lost 4 bases, leaving 8 bases of the junction unmatched. CDR3 nucleotides: TGTGCCAGCAGCCTGGCGACTAGCGGAGACACAGATACGCAGTATTTT. Its translation is CASSLATSGDTDTQYF.

This clone was observed a single time. The chain carries TRBV9 and TRBJ1-2, with D tentatively TRBD1 (5 bases). There are 12 residues in the CDR3. Germline V CDR1 and CDR2: SGDLS, YYNGEE. Trimming shortened V by 3 bases and J by 14 bases, and 17 bases separated the two germline ends. The CDR3 DNA reads as TGTGCCAGCAGCGGTGAGAAGGGGTCTGTAACCTTC. This sequence encodes CASSGEKGSVTF. The full variable domain, its missing parts supplied by reference TRBV9 and TRBJ1-2, is DSGVTQTPKHLITATGQRVTLRCSPRSGDLSVYWYQQSLDQGLQFLIQYYNGEERAKGNILERFSAQQFPDLHSELNLSSLELGDSALYFCASSGEKGSVTFGSGTRLTVV.

This clone appeared once. The V gene is TRBV20-1, the J gene TRBJ2-1; D is possibly TRBD2 (6 bases). The CDR3 contains 15 residues. Germline CDR1 is DFQATT and CDR2 is SNEGSKA (reference sequence). The germline V and J ends were trimmed by 3 bases and 8 bases, with 20 bases remaining between them. For the CDR3, the DNA is TGCAGTGCTAGTACGCTGGGGGGTAGCGGCCATGAGCAGTTCTTC. It encodes CSASTLGGSGHEQFF.

CDR3 in amino acids: CASSAEPGTGAGNTIYF. As DNA, the CDR3 is TGTGCCAGCAGTGCCGAACCCGGGACAGGGGCTGGAAACACCATATATTTT. The genes are TRBV28 and TRBJ1-3, with 10 bases identical to TRBD1. Germline values: CDR1 MDHEN, CDR2 SYDVKM. J lost 2 bases, V lost 5 bases, and 9 bases had no gene match. The CDR3 is 17 amino acids.

The chain uses TRBV5-5 and TRBJ2-7; 8 nucleotides align to TRBD1. After removal of 0 bases from V and 6 bases from J, the junction contained 11 bases not matched to a gene. Germline V gene lookup returns CDR1 SGHKS and CDR2 YYEKEE (reference sequence). This CDR3 has 16 residues. The CDR3 reads CASSLGQGRSKSEQYF. The CDR3, as DNA: TGTGCCAGCAGCTTGGGACAGGGGAGAAGTAAATCCGAGCAGTACTTC.

The V call is TRBV15, the J call TRBJ2-7, with D tentatively TRBD1 (5 bases). CDR1 and CDR2 from the germline V gene are LNHNV and YYDKDF (reference sequence). The CDR3 covers 13 residues. V was pared by 3 bases and J by 6 bases, with 12 bases between. This CDR3 reads CATSSRVQGEQYF. The CDR3 nucleotides are TGTGCCACCAGCAGCAGGGTCCAGGGCGAGCAGTACTTC. Full variable domain (remainder filled in from reference TRBV15 and TRBJ2-7): DAMVIQNPRYQVTQFGKPVTLSCSQTLNHNVMYWYQQKSSQAPKLLFHYYDKDFNNEADTPDNFQSRRPNTSFCFLDIRSPGLGDTAMYLCATSSRVQGEQYFGPGTRLTVT.

This sequence joins TRBV13 and TRBJ1-3; the match to TRBD1 covers 7 bases. J was trimmed by 4 bases and V by 4 bases; bases with no gene match: 7. The CDR3 runs to 15 residues. Germline V gene sequence: CDR1 PRHDT, CDR2 FYEKMQ (reference sequence). CDR3 amino acids: CASSSQGLFGNTIYF. The CDR3 DNA reads TGTGCCAGCAGCTCACAGGGGTTGTTCGGAAACACCATATATTTT.

The rearrangement uses TRBV2 and TRBJ2-1; 7 positions agree with TRBD2. This CDR3 spans 14 amino acids. Germline loops: CDR1 SNHLY, CDR2 FYNNEI. J gave up 3 bases and V 7 bases, and 6 bases lay outside the gene matches. The CDR3 region is CASTSAGNYNEQFF. CDR3 nucleotides: TGTGCCAGCACCTCAGCGGGAAACTACAATGAGCAGTTCTTC.

This chain links TRBV7-6 with TRBJ2-2; D unresolved. V lost 5 bases and J lost 1, with 17 bases in between. The CDR3 consists of 17 residues. Germline-derived CDR1 and CDR2 are SGHVS and FNYEAQ. CDR3 DNA sequence: TGTGCCAGCAGCCCGACGCAGGCAGAAGAGAACACCGGGGAGCTGTTTTTT. The encoded protein is CASSPTQAEENTGELFF.

The chain joins TRBV29-1 to TRBJ2-1; D gene ambiguous. Germline CDR1 and CDR2: SQVTM and ANQGSEA. Trimming pared 3 bases from V and 7 bases from J, leaving 16 bases between. This CDR3 contains 14 residues. CDR3 sequence reads: CSVDSPGDRNEQFF. The CDR3 coding sequence is TGCAGCGTTGACTCGCCAGGCGATAGGAATGAGCAGTTCTTC.

J is TRBJ2-1 and V is TRBV6-4; TRBD2 matches at 9 bases. Trimming took 5 bases from V and 4 from J; bases not matched to a gene: 6. CDR3 size: 15 residues. The germline V gene has CDR1 MRHNA and CDR2 SNTAGT. The CDR3 DNA follows: TGTGCCAGCAGTCCGGGACTAGCCCAATACAATGAGCAGTTCTTC. This encodes CASSPGLAQYNEQFF.

V gene TRBV7-2 combines with J gene TRBJ2-7; 8 nucleotides agree with TRBD2. J lost 4 bases, V lost 1 base, and 3 bases had no gene match. CDR1 and CDR2 from the germline V gene are SGHTA and FQGNSA. This CDR3 region has 14 residues. CDR3 nucleotide sequence: TGTGCCAGCAGCTTAGGAGCGGGAGCATACGAGCAGTACTTC. As protein: CASSLGAGAYEQYF. Full variable domain (missing parts from reference TRBV7-2 and TRBJ2-7): GAGVSQSPSNKVTEKGKDVELRCDPISGHTALYWYRQSLGQGLEFLIYFQGNSAPDKSGLPSDRFSAERTGGSVSTLTIQRTQQEDSAVYLCASSLGAGAYEQYFGPGTRLTVT.

The J gene is TRBJ1-1, the V gene TRBV5-1; the match to TRBD1 covers 7 bases. Germline CDR1 reads SGHRS; CDR2 reads YFSETQ. The CDR3 spans 14 residues. Germline trimming cut 3 bases from V and 3 bases from J; bases unmatched to any gene: 5. CDR3 in DNA: TGCGCCAGCAGCTCGACACAGGGGTACACTGAAGCTTTCTTT. The encoded protein is CASSSTQGYTEAFF.

The CDR3 spells CASSQDRGQGGYGYTF. DNA of the CDR3: TGTGCCAGCAGCCAAGACCGGGGACAGGGCGGATATGGCTACACCTTC. The V gene is TRBV3-1 (or the pseudogene TRBV3-2), the J gene TRBJ1-2; 9 bases are a match to TRBD1. Trimming at V came to 0 bases and at J to 5 bases, leaving 7 bases not matched to a gene. The CDR3 is made up of 16 amino acids. Germline-derived CDR1 and CDR2 are LGHDT and YNNKEL (reference sequence).